What follows describes a single T cell receptor (beta chain). The target antigen is unknown. The data are from a study of cytomegalovirus exposure and HLA in healthy donors. At the level of the study: According to later analysis, the same platform produced the 120 validation and about 630 first-cohort repertoires.

The protocol was immunoSEQ multiplex PCR, while the TCRdb copy is restricted to in-frame clones and leaves out a portion. The table includes almost 75,000 clones, 85% detected once. V was trimmed by 6 bases and J by 1 base, leaving 12 bases between them. The CDR3 is 15 residues long. Germline V gives CDR1 SGHDN, CDR2 FVKESK. Whole-study results and caveats: Whilst most TCR sequences proved rare, a subset of public TCRs occurred across many donors.

Sequenced: PBMCs. The source of this sequence is a man aged 30 to 45 in good health and CMV-seronegative. The rearrangement joins TRBV14 to TRBJ1-4, with D perhaps TRBD1 (5 bases). In DNA form, the CDR3 reads TGTGCCAGCAGTCCAACAGGTGGAACTAATGAAAAACTGTTTTTT. The encoded protein is CASSPTGGTNEKLFF.